This TCR beta chain derives from a study of blood T cell repertoires in COVID-19. A note on this clone: The sample carries other DNA sequences with the same CDR3.

Here immunoSEQ multiplex PCR was the method, and the copy in TCRdb shows in-frame clones only, minus some. Of some 65,000 clones listed, more than 65% are singletons. Specimen: peripheral blood. This clonotype originated in a woman in her 70s with acute or convalescent COVID-19.

Here the CDR3 reads CASSLQTSTYEQYF. In DNA, the CDR3 is TGCGCCAGCAGCTTGCAAACTAGCACTTACGAGCAGTACTTC. V is TRBV5-1 and J is TRBJ2-7; D might be TRBD2 (6 bases). V was pared by 1 base and J by 4 bases, with 12 bases between. Germline assignment: CDR1 SGHRS and CDR2 YFSETQ. The CDR3 sequence is 14 residues long.